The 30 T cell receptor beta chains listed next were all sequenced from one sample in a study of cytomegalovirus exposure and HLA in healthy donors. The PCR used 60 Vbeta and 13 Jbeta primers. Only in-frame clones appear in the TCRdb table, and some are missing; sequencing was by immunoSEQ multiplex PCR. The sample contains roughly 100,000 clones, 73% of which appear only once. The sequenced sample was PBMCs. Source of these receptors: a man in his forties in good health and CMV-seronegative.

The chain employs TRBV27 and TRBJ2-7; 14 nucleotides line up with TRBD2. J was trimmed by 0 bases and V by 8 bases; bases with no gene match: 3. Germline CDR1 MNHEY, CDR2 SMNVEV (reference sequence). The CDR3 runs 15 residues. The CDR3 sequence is CASGGTSGGSYEQYF. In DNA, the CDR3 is TGTGCCAGCGGAGGGACTAGCGGGGGCTCCTACGAGCAGTACTTC.

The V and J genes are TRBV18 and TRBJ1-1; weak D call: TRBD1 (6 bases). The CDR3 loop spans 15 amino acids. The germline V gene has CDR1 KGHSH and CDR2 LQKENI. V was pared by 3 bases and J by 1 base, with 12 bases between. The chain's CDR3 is CASSPRTASNTEAFF. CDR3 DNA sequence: TGTGCCAGCTCACCCAGGACAGCTTCGAACACTGAAGCTTTCTTT.

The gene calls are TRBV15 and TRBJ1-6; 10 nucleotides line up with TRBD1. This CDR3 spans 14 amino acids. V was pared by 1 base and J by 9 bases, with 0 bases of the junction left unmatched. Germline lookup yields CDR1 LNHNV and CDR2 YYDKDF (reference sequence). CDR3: CATSRGQGASPLHF. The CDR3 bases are TGTGCCACCAGCAGAGGACAGGGGGCTTCACCCCTCCACTTT.

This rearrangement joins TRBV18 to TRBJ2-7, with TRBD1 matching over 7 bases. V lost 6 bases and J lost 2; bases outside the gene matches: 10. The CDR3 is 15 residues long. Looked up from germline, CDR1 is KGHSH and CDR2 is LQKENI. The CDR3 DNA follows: TGTGCCAGCTCTCCTACTTTACAGGGGACCTACGAGCAGTACTTC. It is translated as CASSPTLQGTYEQYF. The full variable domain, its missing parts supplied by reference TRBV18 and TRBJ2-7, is NAGVMQNPRHLVRRRGQEARLRCSPMKGHSHVYWYRQLPEEGLKFMVYLQKENIIDESGMPKERFSAEFPKEGPSILRIQQVVRGDSAAYFCASSPTLQGTYEQYFGPGTRLTVT.

The CDR3 region is CASSIAQGYEQYF. In DNA, the CDR3 is TGTGCCAGTAGTATCGCACAGGGCTACGAGCAGTACTTC. This rearrangement joins TRBV19 to TRBJ2-7, with D perhaps matching TRBD1 (6 bases). Trimming took 3 bases from V and 3 from J, leaving 9 bases between them. This CDR3 comprises 13 residues. Germline V gene sequence: CDR1 LNHDA, CDR2 SQIVND (reference sequence).

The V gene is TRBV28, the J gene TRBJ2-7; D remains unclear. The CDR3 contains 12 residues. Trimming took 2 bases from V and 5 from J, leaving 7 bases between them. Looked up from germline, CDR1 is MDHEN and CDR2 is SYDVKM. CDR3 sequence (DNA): TGTGCCAGCAGTTTACCCGGTCACGAGCAGTACTTC. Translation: CASSLPGHEQYF.

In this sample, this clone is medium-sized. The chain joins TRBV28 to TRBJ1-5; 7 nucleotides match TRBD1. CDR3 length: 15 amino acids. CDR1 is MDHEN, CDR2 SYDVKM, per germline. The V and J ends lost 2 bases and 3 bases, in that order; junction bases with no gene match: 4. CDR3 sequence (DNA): TGTGCCAGCAGTTTACTAGACAGGGCCAATCAGCCCCAGCATTTT. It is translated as CASSLLDRANQPQHF.

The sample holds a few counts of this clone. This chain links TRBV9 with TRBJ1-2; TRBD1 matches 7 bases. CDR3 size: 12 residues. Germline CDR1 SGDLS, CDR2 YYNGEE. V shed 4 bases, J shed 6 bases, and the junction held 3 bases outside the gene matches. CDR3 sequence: CASSLDRNGYTF. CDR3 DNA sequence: TGTGCCAGCAGCTTGGACAGGAATGGCTACACCTTC.

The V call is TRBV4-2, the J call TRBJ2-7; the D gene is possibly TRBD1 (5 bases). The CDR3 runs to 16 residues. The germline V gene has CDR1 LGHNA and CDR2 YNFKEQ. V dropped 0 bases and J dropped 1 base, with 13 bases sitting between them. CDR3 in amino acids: CASSQDEAGFSYEQYF. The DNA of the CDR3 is TGTGCCAGCAGCCAAGATGAGGCAGGGTTTTCCTACGAGCAGTACTTC.

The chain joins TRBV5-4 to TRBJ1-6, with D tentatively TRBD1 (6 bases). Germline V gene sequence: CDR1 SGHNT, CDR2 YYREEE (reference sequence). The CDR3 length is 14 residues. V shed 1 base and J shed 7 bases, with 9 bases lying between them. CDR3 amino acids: CASSLWTANSPLHF. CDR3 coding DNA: TGTGCCAGCAGCTTGTGGACAGCCAATTCACCCCTCCACTTT.

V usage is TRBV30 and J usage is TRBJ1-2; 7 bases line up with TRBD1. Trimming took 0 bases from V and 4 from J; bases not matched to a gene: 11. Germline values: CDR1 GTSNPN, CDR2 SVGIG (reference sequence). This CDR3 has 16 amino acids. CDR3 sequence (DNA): TGTGCCTGGAGTGTTGGCCAGGGGGGAGTGGGCTATGGCTACACCTTC. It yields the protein CAWSVGQGGVGYGYTF.

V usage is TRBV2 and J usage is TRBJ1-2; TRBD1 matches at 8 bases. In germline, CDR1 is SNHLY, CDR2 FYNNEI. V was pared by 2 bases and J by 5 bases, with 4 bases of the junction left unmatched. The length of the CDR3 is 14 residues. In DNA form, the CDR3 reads TGTGCCAGCAGTGAACCCCAGGGGGCATATGGCTACACCTTC. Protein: CASSEPQGAYGYTF.

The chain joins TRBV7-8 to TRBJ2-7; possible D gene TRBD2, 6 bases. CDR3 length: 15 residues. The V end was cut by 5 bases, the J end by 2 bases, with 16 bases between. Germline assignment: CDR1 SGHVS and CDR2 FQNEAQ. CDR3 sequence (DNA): TGTGCCAGCAGCCTTTCGTGGGGGGTCCCCTACGAGCAGTACTTC. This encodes CASSLSWGVPYEQYF.

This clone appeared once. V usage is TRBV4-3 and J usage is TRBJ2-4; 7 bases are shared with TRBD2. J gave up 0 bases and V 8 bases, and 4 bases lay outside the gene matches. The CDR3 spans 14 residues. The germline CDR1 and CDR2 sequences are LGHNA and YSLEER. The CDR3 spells CASGEGLAKNIQYF. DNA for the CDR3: TGCGCCAGCGGGGAGGGACTAGCCAAAAACATTCAGTACTTC.

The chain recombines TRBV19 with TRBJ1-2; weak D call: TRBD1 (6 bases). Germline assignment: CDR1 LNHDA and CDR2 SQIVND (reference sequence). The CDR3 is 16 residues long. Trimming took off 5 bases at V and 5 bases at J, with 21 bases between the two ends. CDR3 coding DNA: TGTGCCAGTAGTGTCCCGGTTCAAAGGGGGACATATGGCTACACCTTC. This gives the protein CASSVPVQRGTYGYTF.

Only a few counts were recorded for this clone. The CDR3, as DNA: TGTGCCAGCAGCCTACTGGGCAGGGCGAGCACAGATACGCAGTATTTT. Translated, it gives CASSLLGRASTDTQYF. The chain employs TRBV11-2 and TRBJ2-3, with D tentatively TRBD1 (5 bases). Germline V gives CDR1 SGHAT, CDR2 FQNNGV. This CDR3 region has 16 residues. V was clipped by 5 bases and J by 0 bases, with 15 bases between them.

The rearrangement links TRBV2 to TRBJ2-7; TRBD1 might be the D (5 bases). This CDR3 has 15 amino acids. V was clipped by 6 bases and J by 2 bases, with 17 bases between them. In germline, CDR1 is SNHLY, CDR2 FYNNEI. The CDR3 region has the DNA TGTGCCAGCAGGGCTGACCCCGGACACCCCTACGAGCAGTACTTC. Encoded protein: CASRADPGHPYEQYF. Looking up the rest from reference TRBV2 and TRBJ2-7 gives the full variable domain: EPEVTQTPSHQVTQMGQEVILRCVPISNHLYFYWYRQILGQKVEFLVSFYNNEISEKSEIFDDQFSVERPDGSNFTLKIRSTKLEDSAMYFCASRADPGHPYEQYFGPGTRLTVT.

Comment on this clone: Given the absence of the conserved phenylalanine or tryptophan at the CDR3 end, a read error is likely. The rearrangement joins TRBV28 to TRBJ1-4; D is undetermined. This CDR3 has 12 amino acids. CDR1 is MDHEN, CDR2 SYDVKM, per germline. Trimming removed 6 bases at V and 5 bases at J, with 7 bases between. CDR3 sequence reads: CASRPPNEKLFV. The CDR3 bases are TGTGCCAGCAGGCCTCCGAATGAAAAACTGTTTGTT.

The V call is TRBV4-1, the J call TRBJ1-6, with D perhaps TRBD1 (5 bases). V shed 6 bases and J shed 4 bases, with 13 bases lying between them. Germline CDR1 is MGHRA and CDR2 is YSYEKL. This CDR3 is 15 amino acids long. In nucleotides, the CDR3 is TGCGCCAGCAGGCCCTCGGCAGGGTATAATTCACCCCTCCACTTT. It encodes CASRPSAGYNSPLHF.

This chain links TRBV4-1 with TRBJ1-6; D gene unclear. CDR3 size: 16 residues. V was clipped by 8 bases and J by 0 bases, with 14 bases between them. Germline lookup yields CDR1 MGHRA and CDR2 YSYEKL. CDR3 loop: CASAQLQSSYNSPLHF. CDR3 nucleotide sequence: TGCGCCAGCGCACAATTACAGAGCTCCTATAATTCACCCCTCCACTTT.

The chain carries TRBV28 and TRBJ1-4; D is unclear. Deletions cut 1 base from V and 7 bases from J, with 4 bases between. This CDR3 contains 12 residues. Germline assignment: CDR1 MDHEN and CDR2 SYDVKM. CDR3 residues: CASSLFGEKLFF. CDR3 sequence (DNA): TGTGCCAGCAGTTTATTCGGTGAAAAACTGTTTTTT.

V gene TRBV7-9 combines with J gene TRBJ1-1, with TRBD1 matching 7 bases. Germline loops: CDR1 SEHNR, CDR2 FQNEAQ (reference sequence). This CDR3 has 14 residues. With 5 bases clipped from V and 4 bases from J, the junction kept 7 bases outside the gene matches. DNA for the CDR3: TGTGCCAGCAGCCAAAAGACAGGGCTCACTGAAGCTTTCTTT. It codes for CASSQKTGLTEAFF.

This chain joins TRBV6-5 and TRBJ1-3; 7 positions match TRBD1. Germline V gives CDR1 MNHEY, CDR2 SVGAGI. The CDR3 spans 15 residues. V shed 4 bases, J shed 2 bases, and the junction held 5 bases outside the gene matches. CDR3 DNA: TGTGCCAGCAGTTTAGGGACAGTCCCTGGAAACACCATATATTTT. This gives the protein CASSLGTVPGNTIYF.

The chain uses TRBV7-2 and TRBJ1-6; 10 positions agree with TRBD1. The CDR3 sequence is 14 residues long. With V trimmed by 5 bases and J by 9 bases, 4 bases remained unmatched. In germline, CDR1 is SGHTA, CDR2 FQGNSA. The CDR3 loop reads CASSLRDRGSPLHF. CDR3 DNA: TGTGCCAGCAGCCTCCGGGACAGGGGTTCACCCCTCCACTTT.

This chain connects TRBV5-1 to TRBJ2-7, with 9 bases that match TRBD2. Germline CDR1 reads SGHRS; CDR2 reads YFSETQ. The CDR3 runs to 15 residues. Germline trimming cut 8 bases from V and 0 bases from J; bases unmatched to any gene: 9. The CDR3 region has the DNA TGCGCCAGTGCCGTTAGCGGGGGTCTCTCCTACGAGCAGTACTTC. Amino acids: CASAVSGGLSYEQYF. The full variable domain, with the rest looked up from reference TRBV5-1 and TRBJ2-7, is KAGVTQTPRYLIKTRGQQVTLSCSPISGHRSVSWYQQTPGQGLQFLFEYFSETQRNKGNFPGRFSGRQFSNSRSEMNVSTLELGDSALYLCASAVSGGLSYEQYFGPGTRLTVT.

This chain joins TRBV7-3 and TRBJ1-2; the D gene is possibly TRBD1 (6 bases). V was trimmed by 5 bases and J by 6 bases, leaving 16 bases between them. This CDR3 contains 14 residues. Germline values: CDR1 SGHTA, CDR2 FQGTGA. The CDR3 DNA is TGTGCCAGCAGCCCGATAGGGGGGGGTCATGGCTACACCTTC. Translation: CASSPIGGGHGYTF.

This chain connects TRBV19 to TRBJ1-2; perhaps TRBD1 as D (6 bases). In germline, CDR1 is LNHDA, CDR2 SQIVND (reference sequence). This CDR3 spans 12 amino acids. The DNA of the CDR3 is TGTGCGCTATACAGGGTGGGGTATGGCTACACCTTC. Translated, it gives CALYRVGYGYTF. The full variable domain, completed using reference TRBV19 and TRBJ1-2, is DGGITQSPKYLFRKEGQNVTLSCEQNLNHDAMYWYRQDPGQGLRLIYYSQIVNDFQKGDIAEGYSVSREKKESFPLTVTSAQKNPTAFYLCALYRVGYGYTFGSGTRLTVV.

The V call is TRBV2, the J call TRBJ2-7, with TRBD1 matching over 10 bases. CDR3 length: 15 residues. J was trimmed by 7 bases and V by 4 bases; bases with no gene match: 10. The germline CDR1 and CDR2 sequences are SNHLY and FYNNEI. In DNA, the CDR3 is TGTGCCAGCAGTGGCCGGGGGACAGGGGTCGGGGAGCAGTACTTC. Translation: CASSGRGTGVGEQYF. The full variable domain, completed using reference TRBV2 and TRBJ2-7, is EPEVTQTPSHQVTQMGQEVILRCVPISNHLYFYWYRQILGQKVEFLVSFYNNEISEKSEIFDDQFSVERPDGSNFTLKIRSTKLEDSAMYFCASSGRGTGVGEQYFGPGTRLTVT.

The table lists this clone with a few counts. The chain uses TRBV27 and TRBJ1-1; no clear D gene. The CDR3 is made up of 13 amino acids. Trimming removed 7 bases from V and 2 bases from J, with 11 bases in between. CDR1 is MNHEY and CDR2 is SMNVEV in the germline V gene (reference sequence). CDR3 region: CASNKRANTEAFF. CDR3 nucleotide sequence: TGTGCCAGCAACAAGCGGGCAAACACTGAAGCTTTCTTT.

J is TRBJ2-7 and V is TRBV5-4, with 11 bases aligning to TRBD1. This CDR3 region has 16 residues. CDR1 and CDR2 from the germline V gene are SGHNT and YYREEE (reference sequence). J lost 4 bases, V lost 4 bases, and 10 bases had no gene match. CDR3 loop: CASSIAGQGAIYEQYF. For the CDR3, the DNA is TGTGCCAGCAGCATCGCTGGACAGGGGGCGATTTACGAGCAGTACTTC.